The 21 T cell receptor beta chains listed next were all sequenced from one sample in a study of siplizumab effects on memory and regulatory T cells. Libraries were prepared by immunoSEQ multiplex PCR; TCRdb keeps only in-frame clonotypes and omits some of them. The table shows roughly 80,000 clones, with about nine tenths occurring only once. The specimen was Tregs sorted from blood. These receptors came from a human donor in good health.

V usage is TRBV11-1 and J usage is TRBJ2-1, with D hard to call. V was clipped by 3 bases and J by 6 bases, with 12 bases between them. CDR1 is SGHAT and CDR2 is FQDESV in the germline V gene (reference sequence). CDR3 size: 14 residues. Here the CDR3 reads CASSLVRVSNEQFF. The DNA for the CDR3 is TGTGCCAGCAGCTTGGTTCGGGTCTCCAATGAGCAGTTCTTC.

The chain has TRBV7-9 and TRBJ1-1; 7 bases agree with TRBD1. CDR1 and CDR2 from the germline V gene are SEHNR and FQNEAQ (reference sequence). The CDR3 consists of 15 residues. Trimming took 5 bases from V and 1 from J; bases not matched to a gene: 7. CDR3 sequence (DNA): TGTGCCAGCAGCCCAGGGGGGACGGGGAACACTGAAGCTTTCTTT. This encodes CASSPGGTGNTEAFF.

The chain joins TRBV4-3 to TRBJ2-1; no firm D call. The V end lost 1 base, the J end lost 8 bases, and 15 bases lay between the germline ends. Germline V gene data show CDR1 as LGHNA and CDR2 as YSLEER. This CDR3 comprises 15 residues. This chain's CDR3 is CASSQGHGPVYEQFF. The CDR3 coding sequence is TGCGCCAGCAGCCAAGGTCACGGGCCCGTCTATGAGCAGTTCTTC.

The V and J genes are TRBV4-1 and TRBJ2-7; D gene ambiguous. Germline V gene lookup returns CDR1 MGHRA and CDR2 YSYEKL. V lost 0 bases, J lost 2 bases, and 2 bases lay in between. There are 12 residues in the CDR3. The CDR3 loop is CASSQETYEQYF. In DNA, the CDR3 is TGCGCCAGCAGCCAAGAAACCTACGAGCAGTACTTC.

The CDR3: CASSLQGVYGYTF. Written as DNA, the CDR3 is TGTGCCAGCAGCTTGCAAGGGGTCTATGGCTACACCTTC. The chain recombines TRBV7-2 with TRBJ1-2; D may be TRBD1 (5 bases). This CDR3 region has 13 residues. The germline gives CDR1 SGHTA, CDR2 FQGNSA. V was pared by 3 bases and J by 4 bases, with 9 bases between.

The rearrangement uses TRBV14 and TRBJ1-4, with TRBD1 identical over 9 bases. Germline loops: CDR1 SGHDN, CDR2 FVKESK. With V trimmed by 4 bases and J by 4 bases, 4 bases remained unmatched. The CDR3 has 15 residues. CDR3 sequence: CASSLLGQGNEKLFF. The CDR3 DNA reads TGTGCCAGCAGCCTCCTGGGACAGGGTAATGAAAAACTGTTTTTT.

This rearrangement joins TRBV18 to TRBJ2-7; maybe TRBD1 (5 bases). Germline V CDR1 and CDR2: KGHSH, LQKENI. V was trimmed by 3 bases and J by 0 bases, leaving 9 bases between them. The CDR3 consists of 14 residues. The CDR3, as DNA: TGTGCCAGCTCACCCCGGACAAACTCCTACGAGCAGTACTTC. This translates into CASSPRTNSYEQYF.

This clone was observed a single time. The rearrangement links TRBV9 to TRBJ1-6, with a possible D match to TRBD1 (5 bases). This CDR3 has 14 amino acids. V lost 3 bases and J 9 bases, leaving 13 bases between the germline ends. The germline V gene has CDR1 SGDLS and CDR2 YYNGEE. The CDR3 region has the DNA TGTGCCAGCAGCGCCCAGGGTTCCTTTTCACCCCTCCACTTT. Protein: CASSAQGSFSPLHF. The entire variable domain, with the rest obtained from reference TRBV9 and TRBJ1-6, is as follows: DSGVTQTPKHLITATGQRVTLRCSPRSGDLSVYWYQQSLDQGLQFLIQYYNGEERAKGNILERFSAQQFPDLHSELNLSSLELGDSALYFCASSAQGSFSPLHFGNGTRLTVT.

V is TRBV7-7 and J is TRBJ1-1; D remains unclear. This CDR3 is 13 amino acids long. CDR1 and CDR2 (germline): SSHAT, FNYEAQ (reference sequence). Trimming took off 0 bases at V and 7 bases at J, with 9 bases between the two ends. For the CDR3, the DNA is TGTGCCAGCAGCTTAGCGGCAGGTGGTGAAGCTTTCTTT. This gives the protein CASSLAAGGEAFF.

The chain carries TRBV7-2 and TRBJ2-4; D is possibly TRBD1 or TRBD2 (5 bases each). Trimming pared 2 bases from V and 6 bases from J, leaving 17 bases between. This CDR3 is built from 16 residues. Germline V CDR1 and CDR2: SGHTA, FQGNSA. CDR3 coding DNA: TGTGCCAGCAGCTTACAGGGATTGGGGGTACTAAACATTCAGTACTTC. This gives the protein CASSLQGLGVLNIQYF.

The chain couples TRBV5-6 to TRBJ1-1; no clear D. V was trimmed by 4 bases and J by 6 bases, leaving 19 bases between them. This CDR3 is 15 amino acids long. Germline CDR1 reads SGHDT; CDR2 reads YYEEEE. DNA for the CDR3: TGTGCCAGCAGCCTCAGAAACACCGGTGGGGCTGAAGCTTTCTTT. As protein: CASSLRNTGGAEAFF.

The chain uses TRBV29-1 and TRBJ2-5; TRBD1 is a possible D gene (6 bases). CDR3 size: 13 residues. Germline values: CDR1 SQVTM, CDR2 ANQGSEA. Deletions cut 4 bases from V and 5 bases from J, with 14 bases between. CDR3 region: CSVVTGKGETQYF. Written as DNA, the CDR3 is TGCAGCGTTGTTACAGGGAAAGGGGAGACCCAGTACTTC. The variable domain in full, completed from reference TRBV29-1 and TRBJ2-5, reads SAVISQKPSRDICQRGTSLTIQCQVDSQVTMMFWYRQQPGQSLTLIATANQGSEATYESGFVIDKFPISRPNLTFSTLTVSNMSPEDSSIYLCSVVTGKGETQYFGPGTRLLVL.

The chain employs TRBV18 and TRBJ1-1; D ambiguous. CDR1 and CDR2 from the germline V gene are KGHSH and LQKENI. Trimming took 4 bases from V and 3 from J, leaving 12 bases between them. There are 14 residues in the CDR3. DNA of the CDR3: TGTGCCAGCTCACTTAACGTGATGGACACTGAAGCTTTCTTT. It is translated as CASSLNVMDTEAFF.

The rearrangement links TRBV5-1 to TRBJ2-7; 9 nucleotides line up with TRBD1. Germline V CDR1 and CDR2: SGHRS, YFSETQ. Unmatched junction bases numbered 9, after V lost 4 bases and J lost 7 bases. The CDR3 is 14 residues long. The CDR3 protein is CASSQGTGKREQYF. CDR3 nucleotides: TGCGCCAGCAGCCAGGGGACAGGGAAGCGGGAGCAGTACTTC. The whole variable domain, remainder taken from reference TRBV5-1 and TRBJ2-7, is KAGVTQTPRYLIKTRGQQVTLSCSPISGHRSVSWYQQTPGQGLQFLFEYFSETQRNKGNFPGRFSGRQFSNSRSEMNVSTLELGDSALYLCASSQGTGKREQYFGPGTRLTVT.

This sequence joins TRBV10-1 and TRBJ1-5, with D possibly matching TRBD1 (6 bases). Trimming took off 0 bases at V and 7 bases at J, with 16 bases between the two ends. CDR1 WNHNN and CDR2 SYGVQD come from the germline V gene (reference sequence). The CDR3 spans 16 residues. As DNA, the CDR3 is TGCGCCAGCAGTGAGTCGATAGGGACATACGGGCAGCCCCAGCATTTT. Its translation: CASSESIGTYGQPQHF.

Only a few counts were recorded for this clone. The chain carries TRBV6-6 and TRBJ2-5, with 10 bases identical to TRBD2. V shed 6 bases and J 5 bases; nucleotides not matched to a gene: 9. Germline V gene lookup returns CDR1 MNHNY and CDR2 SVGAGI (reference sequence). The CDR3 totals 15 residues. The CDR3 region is CASRHQRGGVETQYF. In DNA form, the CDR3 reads TGTGCCAGCAGGCATCAGCGGGGGGGGGTTGAGACCCAGTACTTC.

As DNA, the CDR3 is TGTGCCAGCTCCCCGAATGTGGATACGCAGTATTTT. Encoded protein: CASSPNVDTQYF. The V gene is TRBV18, the J gene TRBJ2-3; D not certain. Germline V CDR1 and CDR2: KGHSH, LQKENI. Trimming shortened V by 6 bases and J by 6 bases, and 10 bases separated the two germline ends. The CDR3 is made up of 12 amino acids.

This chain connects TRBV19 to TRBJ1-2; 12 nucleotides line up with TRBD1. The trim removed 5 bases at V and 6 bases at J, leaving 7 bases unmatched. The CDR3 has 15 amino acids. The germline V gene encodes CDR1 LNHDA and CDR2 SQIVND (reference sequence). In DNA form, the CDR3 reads TGTGCCAGTAGTGCTCCGGGACAGGGGGCGGATGGCTACACCTTC. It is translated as CASSAPGQGADGYTF.

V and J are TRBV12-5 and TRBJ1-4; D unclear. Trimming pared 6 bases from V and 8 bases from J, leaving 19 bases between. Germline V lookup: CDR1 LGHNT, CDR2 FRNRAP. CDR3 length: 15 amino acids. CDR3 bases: TGTGCTAGTGGCCTTTCGAGCCAGAGGAGGGAAAAACTGTTTTTT. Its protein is CASGLSSQRREKLFF.

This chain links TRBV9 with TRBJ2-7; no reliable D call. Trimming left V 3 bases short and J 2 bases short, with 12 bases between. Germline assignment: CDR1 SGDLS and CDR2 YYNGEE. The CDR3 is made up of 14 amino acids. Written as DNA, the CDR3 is TGTGCCAGCAGCGCCGAGGACGGTGCCTACGAGCAGTACTTC. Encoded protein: CASSAEDGAYEQYF.

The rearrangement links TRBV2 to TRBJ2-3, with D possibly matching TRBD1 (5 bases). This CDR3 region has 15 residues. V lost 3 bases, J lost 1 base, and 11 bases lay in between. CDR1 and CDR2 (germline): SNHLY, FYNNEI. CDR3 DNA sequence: TGTGCCAGCAGTGATACAGGTTGGGGCACAGATACGCAGTATTTT. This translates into CASSDTGWGTDTQYF.